The clone carrying this TCR beta chain was counted many times. V was pared by 7 bases and J by 2 bases, with 15 bases of the junction left unmatched. This CDR3 has 17 amino acids. The data were taken from a study of T-cell reconstitution after alpha-beta-depleted transplantation in children. TCRbeta library construction was performed incorporating unique molecular identifiers. Each CDR3 protein gets one entry after TCRdb re-called the PCR reads with MiXCR. Found here are approximately 590,000 distinct CDR3 sequences, roughly a tenth of them singletons; the top ten hold about 4.2%. This specimen consisted of PBMCs from the stem cell graft donor, obtained from the stem cell graft. The rearrangement uses TRBV12-3 or TRBV12-4 and TRBJ1-1, with TRBD1 identical over 8 bases. The TCR originated in a human donor who donated a stem cell graft to a child with acute myeloid leukemia. For the CDR3, the DNA is TGTGCCAGCAACCCAGGGGGCTCCTCGGCGCTAAACACTGAAGCTTTCTTT. Its protein is CASNPGGSSALNTEAFF.